The 20 T cell receptor beta chains given below trace back to one sample, sequenced in a study of T-cell reconstitution after alpha-beta-depleted transplantation in children. For TCRbeta, the library was prepared with unique molecular identifiers. One entry per CDR3 protein, called by TCRdb with MiXCR from the PCR reads. The table includes about 170,000 distinct CDR3 sequences, over 8.5% detected once. The source material was PBMCs, sampled before TCRalphabeta/CD19-depleted stem cell transplant. These receptors came from a boy aged 2 to 10 with acute myeloid leukemia, due to receive a stem cell transplant.

This clonotype was picked up many times. The V and J genes are TRBV5-1 and TRBJ2-5, with D perhaps TRBD2 (6 bases). Per germline, CDR1 SGHRS and CDR2 YFSETQ. CDR3 length: 16 residues. V was pared by 6 bases and J by 1 base, with 19 bases between. This CDR3 reads CASTTLAGRIQETQYF. The CDR3 DNA reads TGCGCCAGCACTACACTTGCGGGACGGATCCAAGAGACCCAGTACTTC.

This clonotype was detected ten times or more. Sequence at one end of the junction differs from germline and may be a read error. The rearrangement uses TRBV25-1 and TRBJ2-7; 14 bases are a match to TRBD2. The CDR3 sequence is 18 residues long. Germline CDR1 is MGHDK and CDR2 is SYGVNS. The CDR3 DNA sequence: TGTGCCATCAGTGCCGGGACTAGCGGGAGTTGGAAAGCCTACGAGCAGTACTTC. Its translation is CAISAGTSGSWKAYEQYF.

This clonotype was detected ten times or more. The chain has TRBV29-1 and TRBJ2-7, with a possible D match to TRBD1 (5 bases). V was trimmed by 6 bases and J by 0 bases, leaving 9 bases between them. Germline V gene lookup returns CDR1 SQVTM and CDR2 ANQGSEA. The CDR3 spans 12 residues. The CDR3 protein is CSVQQDSYEQYF. The CDR3 DNA sequence: TGCAGCGTGCAACAGGACTCCTACGAGCAGTACTTC.

In its sample, this clonotype was seen many times. CDR3 region: CASSEGTGGFYEQYV. Here the CDR3 DNA reads TGTGCCAGCAGTGAAGGGACAGGGGGCTTCTACGAGCAGTACGTC. The chain has TRBV6-1 and TRBJ2-7; TRBD1 agrees at 11 bases. Per germline, CDR1 MNHNS and CDR2 SASEGT. After removal of 1 base from V and 3 bases from J, the junction contained 2 bases not matched to a gene. This CDR3 region has 15 residues.

This clonotype has a count of ten or more. The genes are TRBV4-1 and TRBJ2-3, with D possibly called TRBD1 or TRBD2 (6 bases each). CDR3 size: 15 residues. Germline V CDR1 and CDR2: MGHRA, YSYEKL. The ends were cut back, 1 base at V and 1 base at J, with 9 bases in the middle. The CDR3, as DNA: TGCGCCAGCAGCCAAGTGGAGGGGGGCACAGATACGCAGTATTTT. It specifies CASSQVEGGTDTQYF.

This clonotype has ten or more counts. The V and J genes are TRBV7-2 and TRBJ2-1; D is undetermined. V dropped 5 bases and J dropped 5 bases, with 16 bases sitting between them. CDR1 SGHTA and CDR2 FQGNSA come from the germline V gene. The CDR3 runs 15 residues. The CDR3 sequence is CASSVRAHLDNEQFF. In nucleotides, the CDR3 is TGTGCCAGCAGCGTCCGGGCCCATTTGGACAATGAGCAGTTCTTC.

Ten or more counts support this clonotype. The rearrangement uses TRBV15 and TRBJ2-1, with TRBD2 matching over 9 bases. Germline V gene data show CDR1 as LNHNV and CDR2 as YYDKDF (reference sequence). CDR3 length equals 15 residues. Losses at the gene ends were 2 bases for V and 9 bases for J; bases not matched to a gene: 8. The CDR3 nucleotides read TGTGCCACCAGCAGACAGGGCGGGAGGGCCATTGAGCAGTTCTTC. This codes for CATSRQGGRAIEQFF.

This clonotype was found many times. This chain joins TRBV5-1 and TRBJ2-5; 7 bases are a match to TRBD2. The germline V gene encodes CDR1 SGHRS and CDR2 YFSETQ. This CDR3 comprises 14 residues. J gave up 3 bases and V 2 bases, and 4 bases lay outside the gene matches. The DNA for the CDR3 is TGCGCCAGCAGCTTCACGGCGGGAGAAGAGACCCAGTACTTC. Its protein is CASSFTAGEETQYF.

At least ten counts were recorded for this clonotype. The J gene is TRBJ1-2, the V gene TRBV20-1, with D unclear. Germline V lookup: CDR1 DFQATT, CDR2 SNEGSKA (reference sequence). The germline V and J ends were trimmed by 2 bases and 5 bases, with 0 bases remaining between them. The CDR3 contains 9 residues. CDR3 region: CSARYGYTF. The CDR3, as DNA: TGCAGTGCTAGATATGGCTACACCTTC.

This clonotype appeared many times. The gene calls are TRBV29-1 and TRBJ2-1; D is possibly TRBD2 (7 bases). Per germline, CDR1 SQVTM and CDR2 ANQGSEA. This CDR3 contains 14 residues. Trimming pared 4 bases from V and 6 bases from J, leaving 16 bases between. CDR3 bases: TGCAGCGTTGTACCATGGGAGGGGGGCAATGAGCAGTTCTTC. Protein product: CSVVPWEGGNEQFF.

This clonotype was seen repeatedly, ten times or more. V gene TRBV4-2 combines with J gene TRBJ2-1; possibly TRBD1 for D (5 bases). V was shortened by 0 bases and J by 8 bases, with 11 bases between the two germline ends. The CDR3 consists of 14 residues. In germline, CDR1 is LGHNA, CDR2 YNFKEQ. CDR3 protein: CASSQDRGYYEQFF. The CDR3 DNA sequence: TGTGCCAGCAGCCAAGATAGGGGTTACTATGAGCAGTTCTTC.

The V gene is TRBV27, the J gene TRBJ2-7; TRBD1 matches at 7 bases. The CDR3 covers 15 residues. Germline V gene data show CDR1 as MNHEY and CDR2 as SMNVEV (reference sequence). V dropped 5 bases and J dropped 0; count of bases not matched to a gene: 7. CDR3 DNA sequence: TGTGCCAGCAGTGCGACAGGGTATAGCTCCTACGAGCAGTACGTC. This encodes CASSATGYSSYEQYV.

This clonotype was seen repeatedly, ten times or more. CDR3 loop: CASSLGGGSTPLHF. Written as DNA, the CDR3 is TGTGCCAGCAGCTTAGGAGGGGGCAGTACACCCCTCCACTTT. The chain uses TRBV7-3 and TRBJ1-6; 7 bases are a match to TRBD1. Trimming at V came to 2 bases and at J to 11 bases, leaving 6 bases not matched to a gene. The germline V gene has CDR1 SGHTA and CDR2 FQGTGA. The CDR3 length is 14 residues. The entire variable domain, with the rest obtained from reference TRBV7-3 and TRBJ1-6, is as follows: GAGVSQTPSNKVTEKGKYVELRCDPISGHTALYWYRQSLGQGPEFLIYFQGTGAADDSGLPNDRFFAVRPEGSVSTLKIQRTERGDSAVYLCASSLGGGSTPLHFGNGTRLTVT.

This clonotype was seen repeatedly, ten times or more. The chain carries TRBV12-3 or TRBV12-4 and TRBJ1-6; D not certain. The CDR3 extends over 14 amino acids. V lost 4 bases, J lost 0 bases, and 4 bases lay in between. This CDR3 is CASSYSSYNSPLHF. The CDR3 region has the DNA TGTGCCAGCAGTTACAGCTCCTATAATTCACCCCTCCACTTT.

The genes are TRBV28 and TRBJ2-2; 11 bases align to TRBD1. CDR1 MDHEN and CDR2 SYDVKM come from the germline V gene. The CDR3 has 16 amino acids. The ends lost 7 bases at V and 6 bases at J; junction bases unmatched: 10. The CDR3 region is CASMSPGDRGAGELFF. The CDR3 DNA is TGTGCCAGCATGTCACCTGGGGACAGGGGGGCCGGGGAGCTGTTTTTT.

This clonotype was seen repeatedly, ten times or more. The chain employs TRBV5-5 and TRBJ2-2; D unresolved. Germline V CDR1 and CDR2: SGHKS, YYEKEE (reference sequence). The CDR3 contains 14 residues. V was trimmed by 0 bases and J by 7 bases, leaving 10 bases between them. CDR3 region: CASSLGQLVGELFF. The CDR3 DNA sequence: TGTGCCAGCAGCTTGGGGCAGCTAGTCGGGGAGCTGTTTTTT. Together with reference TRBV5-5 and TRBJ2-2, the CDR3 gives the full variable domain: DAGVTQSPTHLIKTRGQQVTLRCSPISGHKSVSWYQQVLGQGPQFIFQYYEKEERGRGNFPDRFSARQFPNYSSELNVNALLLGDSALYLCASSLGQLVGELFFGEGSRLTVL.

This clonotype was detected only a few times. V and J are TRBV18 and TRBJ1-4; D might be TRBD1 (6 bases). Germline V lookup: CDR1 KGHSH, CDR2 LQKENI. CDR3 length: 17 residues. V dropped 5 bases and J dropped 0 bases, with 16 bases sitting between them. CDR3 DNA: TGTGCCAGCTCAGAGTGGACAGCCGGAGCAACTAATGAAAAACTGTTTTTT. Residues: CASSEWTAGATNEKLFF.

Details on this clonotype: A much larger clone lies one base from this, so it may be a read error. The CDR3 nucleotides are TGCAGTCCAACCGACTGGGAATCCAATGAAGCTTTCTTT. It codes for CSPTDWESNEAFF. The V gene is TRBV20-1, the J gene TRBJ1-1, with D unclear. The CDR3 sequence is 13 residues long. Germline V gene sequence: CDR1 DFQATT, CDR2 SNEGSKA (reference sequence). V was shortened by 8 bases and J by 7 bases, with 20 bases between the two germline ends.

This clonotype was picked up many times. The rearrangement links TRBV20-1 to TRBJ2-2; tentatively, D is TRBD1 (6 bases). The germline V and J ends were trimmed by 2 bases and 7 bases, with 14 bases remaining between them. CDR3 length equals 14 residues. Germline V gene lookup returns CDR1 DFQATT and CDR2 SNEGSKA (reference sequence). The CDR3 sequence: CSARTTKGVGELFF. The CDR3 nucleotides read TGCAGTGCTAGAACTACGAAGGGGGTCGGGGAGCTGTTTTTT.

This clonotype occurred many times. Sequence at one end of the junction differs from germline and may be a read error. V gene TRBV5-1 combines with J gene TRBJ2-7; D may be TRBD1 (5 bases). Germline V gene lookup returns CDR1 SGHRS and CDR2 YFSETQ. The CDR3 is 12 amino acids. CDR3 DNA sequence: TGCGCCAGCGGGAAGGGGTCCCACGATCAGTACTTC. This translates into CASGKGSHDQYF.